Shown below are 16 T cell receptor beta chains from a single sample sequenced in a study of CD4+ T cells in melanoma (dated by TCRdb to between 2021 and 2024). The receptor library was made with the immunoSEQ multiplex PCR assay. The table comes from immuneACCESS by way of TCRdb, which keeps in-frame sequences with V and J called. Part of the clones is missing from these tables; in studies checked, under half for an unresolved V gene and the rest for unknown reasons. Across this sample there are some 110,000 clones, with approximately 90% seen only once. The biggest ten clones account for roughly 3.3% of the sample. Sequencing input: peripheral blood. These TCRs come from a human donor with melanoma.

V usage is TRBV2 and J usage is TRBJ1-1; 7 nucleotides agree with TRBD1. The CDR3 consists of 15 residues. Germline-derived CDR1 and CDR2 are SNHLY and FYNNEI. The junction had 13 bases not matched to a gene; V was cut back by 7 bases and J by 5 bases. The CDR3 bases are TGTGCCAGCAAGAAACAGGGACAGCGGGCTACTGAAGCTTTCTTT. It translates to CASKKQGQRATEAFF.

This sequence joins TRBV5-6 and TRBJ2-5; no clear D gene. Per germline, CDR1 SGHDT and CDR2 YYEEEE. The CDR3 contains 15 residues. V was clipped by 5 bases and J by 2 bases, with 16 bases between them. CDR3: CASSYGRSVQETQYF. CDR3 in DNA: TGTGCCAGCAGTTACGGAAGAAGCGTGCAAGAGACCCAGTACTTC.

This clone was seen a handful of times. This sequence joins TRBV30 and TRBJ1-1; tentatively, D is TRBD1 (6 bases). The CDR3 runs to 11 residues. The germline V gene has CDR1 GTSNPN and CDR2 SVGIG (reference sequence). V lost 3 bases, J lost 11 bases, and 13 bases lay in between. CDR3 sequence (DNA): TGTGCCTGGAGAATACAGGGATACGCTTTCTTT. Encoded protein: CAWRIQGYAFF.

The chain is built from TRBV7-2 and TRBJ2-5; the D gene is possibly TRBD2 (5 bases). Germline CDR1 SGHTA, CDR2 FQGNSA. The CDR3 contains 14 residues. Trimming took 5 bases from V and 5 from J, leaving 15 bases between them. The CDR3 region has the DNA TGTGCCAGCAGCCCTATTACTAGGGTGGAGACCCAGTACTTC. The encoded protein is CASSPITRVETQYF.

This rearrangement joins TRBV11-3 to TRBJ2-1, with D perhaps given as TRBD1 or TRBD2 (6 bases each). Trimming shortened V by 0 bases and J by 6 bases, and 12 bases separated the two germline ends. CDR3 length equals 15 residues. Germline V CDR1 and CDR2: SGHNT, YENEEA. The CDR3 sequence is CASSLEAGGPNEQFF. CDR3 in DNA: TGTGCCAGCAGCTTAGAGGCCGGGGGCCCCAATGAGCAGTTCTTC.

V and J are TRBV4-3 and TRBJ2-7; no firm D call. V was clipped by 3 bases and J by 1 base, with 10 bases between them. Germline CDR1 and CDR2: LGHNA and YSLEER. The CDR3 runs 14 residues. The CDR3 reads CASSQRHGSYEQYF. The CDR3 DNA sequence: TGCGCCAGCAGCCAGAGGCATGGGTCCTACGAGCAGTACTTC.

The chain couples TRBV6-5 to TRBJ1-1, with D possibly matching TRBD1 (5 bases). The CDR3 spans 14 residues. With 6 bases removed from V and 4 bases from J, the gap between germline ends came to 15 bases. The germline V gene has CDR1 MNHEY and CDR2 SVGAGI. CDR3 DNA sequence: TGTGCCAGCAGGCCCGGACCTAGGGGCACTGAAGCTTTCTTT. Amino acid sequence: CASRPGPRGTEAFF.

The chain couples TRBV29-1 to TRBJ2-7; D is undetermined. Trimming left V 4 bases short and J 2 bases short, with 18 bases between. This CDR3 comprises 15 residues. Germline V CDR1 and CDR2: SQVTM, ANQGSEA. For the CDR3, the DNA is TGCAGCGTTGTGGGTTCCCTCGAAAGCCCCTACGAGCAGTACTTC. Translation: CSVVGSLESPYEQYF.

Written as DNA, the CDR3 is TGCAGCGCGGTAGAGGCCTACGAGCAGTACTTC. This encodes CSAVEAYEQYF. J is TRBJ2-7 and V is TRBV29-1; D is ambiguous. V gave up 7 bases and J gave up 2 bases, with 9 bases separating them. The CDR3 totals 11 residues. The germline CDR1 and CDR2 sequences are SQVTM and ANQGSEA.

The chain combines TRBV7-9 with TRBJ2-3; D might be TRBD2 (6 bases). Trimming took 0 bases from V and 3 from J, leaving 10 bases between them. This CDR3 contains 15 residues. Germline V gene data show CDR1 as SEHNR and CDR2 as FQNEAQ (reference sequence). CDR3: CASSLAGGVTDTQYF. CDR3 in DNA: TGTGCCAGCAGCTTAGCGGGAGGTGTAACAGATACGCAGTATTTT.

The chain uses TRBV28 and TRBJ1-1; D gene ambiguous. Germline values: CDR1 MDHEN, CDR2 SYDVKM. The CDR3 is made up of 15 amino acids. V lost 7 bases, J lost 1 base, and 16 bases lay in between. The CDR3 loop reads CASNPRWRTNTEAFF. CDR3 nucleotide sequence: TGTGCCAGCAACCCTAGATGGCGGACGAACACTGAAGCTTTCTTT.

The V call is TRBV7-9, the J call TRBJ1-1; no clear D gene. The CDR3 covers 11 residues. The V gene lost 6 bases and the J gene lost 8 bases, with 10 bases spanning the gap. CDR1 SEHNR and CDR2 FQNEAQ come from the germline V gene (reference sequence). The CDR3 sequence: CASSDQAEAFF. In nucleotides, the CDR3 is TGTGCCAGCAGTGACCAGGCCGAAGCTTTCTTT.

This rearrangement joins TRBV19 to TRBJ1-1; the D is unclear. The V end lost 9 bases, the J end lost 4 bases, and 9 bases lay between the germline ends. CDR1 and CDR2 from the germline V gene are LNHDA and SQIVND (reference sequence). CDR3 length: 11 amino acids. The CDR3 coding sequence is TGTGCCAGCATCAAAAGCACTGAAGCTTTCTTT. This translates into CASIKSTEAFF.

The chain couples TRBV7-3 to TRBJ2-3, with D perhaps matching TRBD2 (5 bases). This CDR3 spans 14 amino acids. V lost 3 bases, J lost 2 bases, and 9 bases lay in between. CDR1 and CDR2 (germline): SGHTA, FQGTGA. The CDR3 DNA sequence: TGTGCCAGCAGCTTTGTGGGAGACACAGATACGCAGTATTTT. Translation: CASSFVGDTDTQYF.

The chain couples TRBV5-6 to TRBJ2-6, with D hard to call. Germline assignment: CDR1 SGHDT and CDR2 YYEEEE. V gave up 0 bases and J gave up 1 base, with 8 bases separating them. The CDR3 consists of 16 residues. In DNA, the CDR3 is TGTGCCAGCAGCTTGGCTCGTGGTTCTGGGGCCAACGTCCTGACTTTC. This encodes CASSLARGSGANVLTF.

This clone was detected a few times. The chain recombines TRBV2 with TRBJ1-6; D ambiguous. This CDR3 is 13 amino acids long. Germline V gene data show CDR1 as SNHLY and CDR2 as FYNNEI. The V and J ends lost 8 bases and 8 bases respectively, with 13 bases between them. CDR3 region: CASSVEGDSPLHF. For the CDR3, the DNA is TGTGCCAGCTCGGTGGAGGGAGATTCACCCCTCCACTTT.